Each of the 11 T cell receptor beta chains below was sequenced from the same sample in a study of cytomegalovirus exposure and HLA in healthy donors. 13 Jbeta primers and 60 Vbeta primers were used for the PCR. This table comes from immunoSEQ multiplex PCR, and its TCRdb copy is limited to in-frame clones, with some not included. The sample lists approximately 130,000 clones; roughly 82% were seen once. The source material was PBMCs. All receptors derive from a woman aged 40 to 50 in good health and CMV-seropositive.

The genes are TRBV2 and TRBJ1-1, with 7 bases lining up with TRBD1. V was pared by 5 bases and J by 1 base, with 10 bases of the junction left unmatched. The germline V gene encodes CDR1 SNHLY and CDR2 FYNNEI. CDR3 length equals 16 residues. The CDR3 coding sequence is TGTGCCAGCAGTCGGGACAGCGGTAGAACGAACACTGAAGCTTTCTTT. Amino acid sequence: CASSRDSGRTNTEAFF.

The chain is built from TRBV6-5 and TRBJ1-2; D not resolved. The CDR3 consists of 13 residues. V gave up 0 bases and J gave up 8 bases, with 10 bases separating them. Germline V gene data show CDR1 as MNHEY and CDR2 as SVGAGI. The CDR3 DNA reads as TGTGCCAGCAGTTACTCTCCGTCCCGGGGCTACACCTTC. Protein product: CASSYSPSRGYTF.

This chain connects TRBV4-3 to TRBJ1-2; TRBD1 matches 7 bases. From germline, CDR1 is LGHNA and CDR2 YSLEER. The V gene end was trimmed by 0 bases and the J gene end by 8 bases; junction bases not matched to a gene: 9. This CDR3 has 15 amino acids. The CDR3 here is CASSQDNRGPYGYTF. The DNA of the CDR3 is TGCGCCAGCAGCCAAGATAACAGGGGACCGTACGGCTACACCTTC.

This clone came up a few times. This rearrangement joins TRBV11-2 to TRBJ1-2, with D perhaps matching TRBD1 (5 bases). Trimming took 5 bases from V and 8 from J, leaving 18 bases between them. Germline loops: CDR1 SGHAT, CDR2 FQNNGV. This CDR3 is 14 amino acids long. The CDR3 region has the DNA TGTGCCAGCAGCCGAGGGAGGGGACGCGAAGGCTACACCTTC. This codes for CASSRGRGREGYTF.

V usage is TRBV6-1 and J usage is TRBJ1-5; no clear D. Germline assignment: CDR1 MNHNS and CDR2 SASEGT. This CDR3 is 14 amino acids long. The ends were cut back, 0 bases at V and 10 bases at J, with 13 bases in the middle. The CDR3 DNA sequence: TGTGCCAGCAGTGAAGCTCCGGGAGGTCCTCCCCAGCATTTT. Protein product: CASSEAPGGPPQHF.

The V call is TRBV7-8, the J call TRBJ1-5, with 7 bases identical to TRBD1. Trimming cost V 1 base and J 2 bases; bases outside gene matches: 8. Germline values: CDR1 SGHVS, CDR2 FQNEAQ. This CDR3 region has 17 residues. Written as DNA, the CDR3 is TGTGCCAGCAGCTTAGGACAGGGATTATGGGGCAATCAGCCCCAGCATTTT. Its translation is CASSLGQGLWGNQPQHF.

J is TRBJ2-1 and V is TRBV25-1; possibly TRBD2 for D (6 bases). This CDR3 has 14 residues. V lost 4 bases and J lost 4, with 11 bases in between. Germline V gene lookup returns CDR1 MGHDK and CDR2 SYGVNS. As DNA, the CDR3 is TGTGCCAGCAGTGGGGCGGGGCCGTACAATGAGCAGTTCTTC. It translates to CASSGAGPYNEQFF.

The chain combines TRBV5-1 with TRBJ2-7; TRBD2 might be the D (5 bases). The CDR3 contains 15 residues. Germline V CDR1 and CDR2: SGHRS, YFSETQ. The V gene lost 1 base and the J gene lost 2 bases, with 13 bases spanning the gap. CDR3 in DNA: TGCGCCAGCAGCTTGTCCAGCGGAGCTACCTACGAGCAGTACTTC. It yields the protein CASSLSSGATYEQYF.

J is TRBJ1-4 and V is TRBV11-1; tentative D call: TRBD1 (5 bases). The CDR3 contains 15 residues. Trimming took off 6 bases at V and 4 bases at J, with 15 bases between the two ends. Germline CDR1 and CDR2: SGHAT and FQDESV (reference sequence). CDR3 sequence reads: CASSYADRFNEKLFF. CDR3 in DNA: TGTGCCAGCAGTTATGCAGACAGATTTAATGAAAAACTGTTTTTT.

The chain links TRBV7-6 to TRBJ2-1, with D perhaps TRBD1 (6 bases). Germline CDR1 and CDR2: SGHVS and FNYEAQ. The CDR3 spans 15 residues. V gave up 2 bases and J gave up 4 bases, with 12 bases separating them. The DNA of the CDR3 is TGTGCCAGCAGCTTACTAGGGGGTTCGTACAATGAGCAGTTCTTC. Protein: CASSLLGGSYNEQFF.

The rearrangement links TRBV5-1 to TRBJ1-5, with D possibly matching TRBD1 (5 bases). The V gene's germline CDR1 is SGHRS and CDR2 YFSETQ. V lost 0 bases and J lost 5, with 12 bases in between. The CDR3 covers 15 residues. CDR3 DNA sequence: TGCGCCAGCAGCTTGGTGGGGCAGCCGGATCAGCCCCAGCATTTT. This codes for CASSLVGQPDQPQHF.